The clone carrying this T cell receptor beta chain was detected many times. Its specificity is not known. The data were taken from a study of T cells in Graves' hyperthyroidism and ophthalmopathy. Study results and caveats: Ophthalmopathy was identified by the model a median around 6 months ahead of onset. A model built on 13 V-J features separated ophthalmopathy from stable hyperthyroidism.

With a duration under 2 months, the hyperthyroidism was newly diagnosed in patients aged 18 to 65. Exclusion criteria comprised uncontrolled infection, other autoimmune disease, pregnancy or lactation. Amplified regions were TCR beta CDR3 sequences from RNA transcripts. When the TCR CDR3 underwent first-round RT-PCR, the HTBI primer set was used. TCRdb re-analysed the multiplex PCR reads in MiXCR, keeping a single row per CDR3 protein. The top ten hold more than 20% of the sample, which has a few hundred thousand distinct CDR3 sequences, less than 25% seen once. Germline V lookup: CDR1 SGHRS, CDR2 YFSETQ. V lost 1 base to trimming and J lost 6 bases, with 16 bases between them. The CDR3 is made up of 15 amino acids.

The sample was blood. The source of this sequence is a man younger than 35 with Graves' hyperthyroidism. The chain couples TRBV5-1 to TRBJ1-1; D may be TRBD1 (6 bases). CDR3 coding DNA: TGCGCCAGCAGCTTGAGTGGGGGCGTTGTCGCTGAAGCTTTCTTT. Protein: CASSLSGGVVAEAFF.